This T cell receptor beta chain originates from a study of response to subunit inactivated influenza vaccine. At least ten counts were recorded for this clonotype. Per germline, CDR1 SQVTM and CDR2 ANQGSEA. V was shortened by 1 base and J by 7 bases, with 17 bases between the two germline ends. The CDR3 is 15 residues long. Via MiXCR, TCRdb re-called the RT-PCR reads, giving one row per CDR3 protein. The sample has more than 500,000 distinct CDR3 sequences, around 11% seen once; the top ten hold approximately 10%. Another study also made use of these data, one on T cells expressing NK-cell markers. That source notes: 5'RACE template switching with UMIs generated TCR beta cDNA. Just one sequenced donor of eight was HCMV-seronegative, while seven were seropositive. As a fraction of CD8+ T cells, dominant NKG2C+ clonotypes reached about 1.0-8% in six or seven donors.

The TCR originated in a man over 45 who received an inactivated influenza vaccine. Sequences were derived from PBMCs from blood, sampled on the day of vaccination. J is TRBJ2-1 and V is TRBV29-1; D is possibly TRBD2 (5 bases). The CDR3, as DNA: TGCAGCGTTGAAGTGGAGGACGAGATGGCTAATGAGCAGTTCTTC. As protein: CSVEVEDEMANEQFF.